This TCR beta chain was observed in a study of neurological immune-mediated disorders. Trimming removed 0 bases from V and 4 bases from J, with 10 bases in between. This CDR3 is built from 15 residues. In germline, CDR1 is DFQATT, CDR2 SNEGSKA (reference sequence). 5'RACE with 10-nucleotide random UMIs generated the cDNA. Over 180 million TCR-beta sequences, together covering 15-18 subjects, were produced by every individual sequencing run that was carried out. Each CDR3 protein is one row after TCRdb ran MiXCR on the 5' RACE reads. The sample consists of under 80,000 distinct CDR3 sequences, around 9.9% of them appearing once. The study drew its healthy controls from blood bank volunteers in Maryland, USA. Study-wide findings and caveats: The highest TCR clonal expansion occurred in HTLV-1-associated myelopathy; multiple sclerosis fell below healthy controls.

This clonotype was seen repeatedly, ten times or more. Its specificity is not known. The receptor was isolated from a man aged 50 to 60 in good health. The chain joins TRBV20-1 to TRBJ1-6; D gene ambiguous. Sequenced: PBMCs. DNA of the CDR3: TGCAGTGCTAGAGAGAAGACGGATTATAATTCACCCCTCCACTTT. Its protein product is CSAREKTDYNSPLHF.